What follows is one T cell receptor (beta chain) and its context. Antigen: not known. In germline, CDR1 is SGHTA, CDR2 FQGNSA. The V end lost 5 bases, the J end lost 5 bases, and 11 bases lay between the germline ends. There are 13 residues in the CDR3. These data originate in a study of T cell repertoires in cytomegalovirus infection. TCRdb reprocessed the reads with MiXCR, giving one entry per CDR3 protein. The table records roughly 340,000 distinct CDR3 sequences, almost 30% of them present only once. The V call is TRBV7-2, the J call TRBJ2-3; D gene ambiguous. The material was cultured PBMCs, obtained from culture after CMV antigen stimulation. The clonotype originates from a human donor in good health (CMV status not recorded). Some clones in this sample may be carry-over from other donors' samples. The CDR3 region is CASSGIWGDTQYF. CDR3 nucleotide sequence: TGTGCCAGCAGCGGAATTTGGGGAGATACGCAGTATTTT.